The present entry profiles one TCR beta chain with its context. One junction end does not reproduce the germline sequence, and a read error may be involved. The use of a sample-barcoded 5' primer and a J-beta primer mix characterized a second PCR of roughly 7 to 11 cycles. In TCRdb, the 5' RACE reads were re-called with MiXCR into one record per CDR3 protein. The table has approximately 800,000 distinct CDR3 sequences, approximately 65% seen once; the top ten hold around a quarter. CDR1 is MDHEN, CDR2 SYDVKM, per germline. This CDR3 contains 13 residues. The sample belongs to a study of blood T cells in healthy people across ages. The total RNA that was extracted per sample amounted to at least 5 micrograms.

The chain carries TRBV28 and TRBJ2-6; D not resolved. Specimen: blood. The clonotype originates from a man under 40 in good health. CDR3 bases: TGTGCCGGCAGTTTCTCTGGGGCCAACGTCCTGACTTTC. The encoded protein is CAGSFSGANVLTF.